Presented here are 29 T cell receptor beta chains from one specimen sequenced in a study of T cell repertoires in cytomegalovirus infection. TCRdb redid the calling of the reads with MiXCR, one entry per CDR3 protein. The table has 250,000 to 300,000 distinct CDR3 sequences, roughly an eighth seen once. Sequencing was performed on PBMCs. The receptors were sampled from a human donor in good health (CMV status not recorded). Some clones in this sample may be carry-over from other donors' samples.

There are a few counts of this clonotype. The chain links TRBV28 to TRBJ1-5; 9 bases fit TRBD1. Germline trimming cut 8 bases from V and 4 bases from J; bases unmatched to any gene: 9. CDR1 is MDHEN, CDR2 SYDVKM, per germline. This CDR3 comprises 15 residues. Here the CDR3 reads CASGGTGNKNQPQHF. CDR3 DNA sequence: TGTGCCAGCGGGGGGACAGGGAATAAGAATCAGCCCCAGCATTTT.

This chain connects TRBV28 to TRBJ1-6, with D hard to call. Trimming cost V 1 base and J 7 bases, with 5 bases left between them. Germline CDR1 MDHEN, CDR2 SYDVKM. The length of the CDR3 is 13 residues. The CDR3 coding sequence is TGTGCCAGCAGTTTATTGGGGAATTCACCCCTCCACTTT. Translation gives CASSLLGNSPLHF.

A few counts support this clonotype. The chain links TRBV27 to TRBJ1-1, with no clear D. The CDR3 is 16 residues long. Trimming stripped 2 bases from V and 9 bases from J, with 22 bases between. Germline lookup yields CDR1 MNHEY and CDR2 SMNVEV (reference sequence). CDR3 nucleotides: TGTGCCAGCAGTTTACCCCTGGACGGGGAGTTGATTAAAGCTTTCTTT. Its protein is CASSLPLDGELIKAFF.

This clonotype has more than one count but fewer than ten. The rearrangement uses TRBV7-9 and TRBJ2-7, with 8 bases fitting TRBD2. The CDR3 runs 12 residues. The J segment lost 9 bases and the V segment lost 1 base, leaving 2 bases of the junction unmatched. From germline, CDR1 is SEHNR and CDR2 FQNEAQ (reference sequence). The CDR3 sequence is CASSLDSGVQYF. DNA for the CDR3: TGTGCCAGCAGCTTAGATAGCGGGGTGCAGTACTTC.

The chain is built from TRBV20-1 and TRBJ1-5; 7 nucleotides align to TRBD1. Unmatched junction bases numbered 5, after V lost 0 bases and J lost 0 bases. The CDR3 consists of 16 residues. Germline lookup yields CDR1 DFQATT and CDR2 SNEGSKA (reference sequence). Written as DNA, the CDR3 is TGCAGTGCTAGAGATCCGGGACAGTATAGCAATCAGCCCCAGCATTTT. This encodes CSARDPGQYSNQPQHF.

The CDR3 region is CSARVAGTLNTGELFF. The CDR3 region has the DNA TGCAGTGCTAGAGTAGCGGGAACCCTAAACACCGGGGAGCTGTTTTTT. This chain joins TRBV20-1 and TRBJ2-2; TRBD2 matches 8 bases. CDR1 is DFQATT and CDR2 is SNEGSKA in the germline V gene (reference sequence). This CDR3 has 16 amino acids. J gave up 2 bases and V 1 base, and 6 bases lay outside the gene matches.

Ten or more counts support this clonotype. The chain employs TRBV27 and TRBJ1-2, with D tentatively TRBD1 (6 bases). With 2 bases removed from V and 7 bases from J, the gap between germline ends came to 11 bases. The germline CDR1 and CDR2 sequences are MNHEY and SMNVEV (reference sequence). The CDR3 sequence is 13 residues long. The CDR3 is CASSLGGASGYTF. The CDR3 bases are TGTGCCAGCAGTTTAGGGGGCGCGAGTGGCTACACCTTC.

This clonotype was recorded at least ten times. This chain connects TRBV7-9 to TRBJ2-5; 7 bases align to TRBD1. The germline V gene encodes CDR1 SEHNR and CDR2 FQNEAQ (reference sequence). V shed 5 bases and J 5 bases; nucleotides not matched to a gene: 8. This CDR3 is 14 amino acids long. The CDR3 region is CASSPRDSPETQYF. CDR3 DNA sequence: TGTGCCAGCAGCCCACGGGACAGCCCGGAGACCCAGTACTTC.

This sequence joins TRBV12-3 or TRBV12-4 and TRBJ1-1, with D possibly matching TRBD1 (5 bases). The V and J ends lost 8 bases and 10 bases respectively, with 14 bases between them. The CDR3 consists of 11 residues. The CDR3 loop reads CASSKGTGAFF. The DNA of the CDR3 is TGTGCCAGCTCAAAGGGAACAGGAGCTTTCTTT.

This clonotype was found many times. The genes are TRBV5-4 and TRBJ2-5; TRBD2 matches at 13 bases. V shed 4 bases, J shed 1 base, and the junction held 1 base outside the gene matches. CDR3 size: 15 residues. The germline V gene has CDR1 SGHNT and CDR2 YYREEE (reference sequence). This chain's CDR3 is CASSRTSGSQETQYF. The CDR3 coding sequence is TGTGCCAGCAGCCGGACTAGCGGGAGCCAAGAGACCCAGTACTTC.

This clonotype was counted at least ten times. The chain is built from TRBV14 and TRBJ2-1; a possible D gene is TRBD2 (6 bases). This CDR3 region has 15 residues. Germline V gives CDR1 SGHDN, CDR2 FVKESK. Trimming shortened V by 2 bases and J by 2 bases, and 10 bases separated the two germline ends. CDR3 sequence reads: CASSQWTTPYNEQFF. CDR3 sequence (DNA): TGTGCCAGCAGCCAATGGACTACCCCCTACAATGAGCAGTTCTTC.

This rearrangement joins TRBV20-1 to TRBJ2-7, with D maybe TRBD1 (6 bases). The CDR3 spans 12 residues. The germline V gene has CDR1 DFQATT and CDR2 SNEGSKA (reference sequence). Trimming removed 6 bases from V and 5 bases from J, with 14 bases in between. Here the CDR3 reads CSAGGKGDEQYF. The DNA for the CDR3 is TGCAGTGCCGGTGGGAAGGGGGACGAGCAGTACTTC.

The J gene is TRBJ2-7, the V gene TRBV15, with no clear D. The germline CDR1 and CDR2 sequences are LNHNV and YYDKDF (reference sequence). V dropped 4 bases and J dropped 0 bases, with 10 bases sitting between them. CDR3 size: 14 residues. The CDR3 DNA reads TGTGCCACCAGCAACGACTTCGACTCCTACGAGCAGTACTTC. Protein sequence: CATSNDFDSYEQYF.

The chain carries TRBV18 and TRBJ2-1; 14 positions agree with TRBD2. Germline loops: CDR1 KGHSH, CDR2 LQKENI. The CDR3 contains 18 residues. V lost 3 bases and J lost 7; bases outside the gene matches: 11. The CDR3 region is CASSPGLAGGTGRNEQFF. The CDR3, as DNA: TGTGCCAGCTCACCTGGACTAGCGGGAGGAACCGGCCGGAATGAGCAGTTCTTC.

This clonotype was observed at least ten times. The chain recombines TRBV28 with TRBJ2-1; D gene unclear. The ends were cut back, 3 bases at V and 5 bases at J, with 11 bases in the middle. Germline V lookup: CDR1 MDHEN, CDR2 SYDVKM. CDR3 size: 14 residues. This CDR3 reads CASSLTPFDNEQFF. The CDR3 nucleotides read TGTGCCAGCAGTTTGACCCCGTTCGACAATGAGCAGTTCTTC.

The chain carries TRBV4-3 and TRBJ1-1; 7 bases fit TRBD1. Germline CDR1 is LGHNA and CDR2 is YSLEER. V trimming: 3 bases; J trimming: 5 bases; junction bases outside the gene matches: 6. The CDR3 is 14 amino acids. The CDR3 bases are TGCGCCAGCAGCCAGGGGGACAGATCTACTGAAGCTTTCTTT. It is translated as CASSQGDRSTEAFF.

Ten or more counts support this clonotype. The V gene is TRBV7-2, the J gene TRBJ1-1, with TRBD1 as a possible D gene (6 bases). Germline CDR1 reads SGHTA; CDR2 reads FQGNSA. The CDR3 has 15 amino acids. The V gene lost 4 bases and the J gene lost 0 bases, with 12 bases spanning the gap. Here the CDR3 reads CASSYDGTLNTEAFF. In DNA form, the CDR3 reads TGTGCCAGCAGCTATGACGGGACATTGAACACTGAAGCTTTCTTT.

This chain links TRBV10-1 with TRBJ2-1, with 15 positions matching TRBD2. CDR1 and CDR2 from the germline V gene are WNHNN and SYGVQD (reference sequence). Losses at the gene ends were 8 bases for V and 7 bases for J; bases not matched to a gene: 15. This CDR3 is 18 amino acids long. CDR3 amino acids: CASSKVGLAGGPYNEQFF. The CDR3 nucleotides read TGCGCCAGCTCCAAGGTCGGACTAGCGGGGGGGCCGTATAATGAGCAGTTCTTC.

This clonotype was counted ten times or more. V and J are TRBV12-3 or TRBV12-4 and TRBJ1-1, with D possibly TRBD1 on 6 matching bases. The CDR3 sequence is 14 residues long. Trimming removed 6 bases from V and 6 bases from J, with 17 bases in between. The CDR3 protein is CASSPRGEVPEAFF. DNA of the CDR3: TGTGCCAGCAGCCCCAGGGGAGAGGTGCCTGAAGCTTTCTTT.

The chain has TRBV7-9 and TRBJ1-1; 8 nucleotides align to TRBD1. The CDR3 runs 15 residues. The V and J ends lost 4 bases and 3 bases, in that order; junction bases with no gene match: 7. Germline V gene lookup returns CDR1 SEHNR and CDR2 FQNEAQ (reference sequence). The CDR3 loop is CASSYGQGLDTEAFF. DNA for the CDR3: TGTGCCAGCAGCTACGGACAGGGACTAGACACTGAAGCTTTCTTT.

The chain uses TRBV5-1 and TRBJ2-1; D unclear. The CDR3 runs 12 residues. Germline V gene lookup returns CDR1 SGHRS and CDR2 YFSETQ. V was cut by 4 bases and J by 15 bases, with 17 bases left in between. CDR3 bases: TGCGCCAGCAGCCCCCTTGGCCAAGGGTCGTTCTTC. Encoded protein: CASSPLGQGSFF.

The rearrangement links TRBV29-1 to TRBJ2-7; 7 positions match TRBD2. This CDR3 comprises 12 residues. Germline V gene data show CDR1 as SQVTM and CDR2 as ANQGSEA. V lost 2 bases, J lost 4 bases, and 2 bases stayed unmatched. CDR3 loop: CSVERGGYEQYF. In DNA, the CDR3 is TGCAGCGTTGAAAGGGGAGGGTACGAGCAGTACTTC.

The chain joins TRBV20-1 to TRBJ2-5; D is unclear. In germline, CDR1 is DFQATT, CDR2 SNEGSKA (reference sequence). V was pared by 2 bases and J by 2 bases, with 3 bases between. The CDR3 length is 11 residues. Written as DNA, the CDR3 is TGCAGTGCTAGATGGCAAGAGACCCAGTACTTC. Translated: CSARWQETQYF.

In this sample, this clonotype turned up many times. This chain links TRBV7-2 with TRBJ1-5, with D possibly being TRBD1 (5 bases). The CDR3 runs 16 residues. The germline gives CDR1 SGHTA, CDR2 FQGNSA. Deletions cut 4 bases from V and 1 base from J, with 14 bases between. The CDR3 sequence: CASSSGARVSNQPQHF. CDR3 DNA: TGTGCCAGCAGCTCTGGGGCCAGGGTGAGCAATCAGCCCCAGCATTTT. The full variable domain, with the rest looked up from reference TRBV7-2 and TRBJ1-5, is GAGVSQSPSNKVTEKGKDVELRCDPISGHTALYWYRQSLGQGLEFLIYFQGNSAPDKSGLPSDRFSAERTGGSVSTLTIQRTQQEDSAVYLCASSSGARVSNQPQHFGDGTRLSIL.

This clonotype was detected many times. V is TRBV11-2 and J is TRBJ2-4; D remains unclear. The germline V gene encodes CDR1 SGHAT and CDR2 FQNNGV. Trimming took 0 bases from V and 7 from J, leaving 10 bases between them. The CDR3 totals 14 residues. The CDR3 DNA reads as TGTGCCAGCAGCTTAGACCTGACGGTTAACATTCAGTACTTC. Protein sequence: CASSLDLTVNIQYF. The whole variable domain, filled in from reference TRBV11-2 and TRBJ2-4, reads EAGVAQSPRYKIIEKRQSVAFWCNPISGHATLYWYQQILGQGPKLLIQFQNNGVVDDSQLPKDRFSAERLKGVDSTLKIQPAKLEDSAVYLCASSLDLTVNIQYFGAGTRLSVL.

This clonotype came up many times. The CDR3 here is CASSLVQVYGYTF. CDR3 sequence (DNA): TGTGCCAGCAGCTTAGTCCAGGTCTATGGCTACACCTTC. The chain carries TRBV11-2 and TRBJ1-2, with no clear D. The CDR3 sequence is 13 residues long. Trimming left V 1 base short and J 4 bases short, with 7 bases between. The germline CDR1 and CDR2 sequences are SGHAT and FQNNGV. The full variable domain, its missing parts supplied by reference TRBV11-2 and TRBJ1-2, is EAGVAQSPRYKIIEKRQSVAFWCNPISGHATLYWYQQILGQGPKLLIQFQNNGVVDDSQLPKDRFSAERLKGVDSTLKIQPAKLEDSAVYLCASSLVQVYGYTFGSGTRLTVV.

This chain connects TRBV6-6 to TRBJ2-5; D is unclear. CDR3 length equals 12 residues. The germline V gene encodes CDR1 MNHNY and CDR2 SVGAGI (reference sequence). Trimming removed 2 bases at V and 2 bases at J, with 3 bases between. This CDR3 reads CASSYQQETQYF. As DNA, the CDR3 is TGTGCCAGCAGTTACCAACAAGAGACCCAGTACTTC.

This clonotype was picked up many times. This rearrangement joins TRBV7-2 to TRBJ1-1; a possible D gene is TRBD1 (5 bases). Trimming removed 0 bases from V and 8 bases from J, with 7 bases in between. The germline CDR1 and CDR2 sequences are SGHTA and FQGNSA. CDR3 length equals 12 residues. In DNA, the CDR3 is TGTGCCAGCAGCTTAGCATGGGGCGAAGCTTTCTTT. It codes for CASSLAWGEAFF.

V gene TRBV6-5 combines with J gene TRBJ1-4; possibly TRBD1 for D (5 bases). Deletions cut 1 base from V and 12 bases from J, with 6 bases between. The CDR3 has 11 residues. Germline CDR1 and CDR2: MNHEY and SVGAGI. CDR3 in amino acids: CASSYLGELFF. The CDR3 bases are TGTGCCAGCAGTTACTTGGGGGAACTGTTTTTT.